Presented here are 27 T cell receptor beta chains from one specimen sequenced in a study of blood T cells in healthy people across ages. A sample-barcoded 5' primer and a J-beta primer mix were used in a second PCR of roughly 7 to 11 cycles. TCRdb recomputed calls from the 5' RACE reads with MiXCR, one row per CDR3 protein. There are hundreds of thousands of distinct CDR3 sequences in the sample; 25% occur only once, and just under 9.5% lies in the top ten. These sequences were also reported in another study, on T cells of mothers and their children.

Sequencing was carried out using blood. Source of these receptors: a boy under 18 in good health.

The chain links TRBV12-3 or TRBV12-4 to TRBJ2-2; D call uncertain. The V end lost 8 bases, the J end lost 7 bases, and 8 bases lay between the germline ends. The CDR3 is 11 residues long. CDR3 sequence reads: CASAEYGELFF. For the CDR3, the DNA is TGTGCCAGCGCAGAGTACGGGGAGCTGTTTTTT.

The chain is built from TRBV7-9 and TRBJ2-5; weak D call: TRBD2 (5 bases). CDR1 and CDR2 (germline): SEHNR, FQNEAQ (reference sequence). CDR3 length equals 12 residues. Trimming shortened V by 7 bases and J by 2 bases, and 8 bases separated the two germline ends. The CDR3 DNA reads TGTGCCAGCACCGGGAATCAAGAGACCCAGTACTTC. It specifies CASTGNQETQYF.

This chain joins TRBV29-1 and TRBJ2-5; D not resolved. Trimming took off 1 base at V and 3 bases at J, with 9 bases between the two ends. Germline CDR1 SQVTM, CDR2 ANQGSEA. The length of the CDR3 is 13 residues. The CDR3 region is CSVEVLREETQYF. CDR3 nucleotides: TGCAGCGTTGAAGTTCTGAGAGAAGAGACCCAGTACTTC.

The V and J genes are TRBV12-3 or TRBV12-4 and TRBJ1-1; unclear D gene. The CDR3 is 14 residues long. With 1 base removed from V and 2 bases from J, the gap between germline ends came to 8 bases. In DNA, the CDR3 is TGTGCCAGCAGTTTAGGGGGTATTAACACTGAAGCTTTCTTT. It yields the protein CASSLGGINTEAFF.

This chain links TRBV12-3 or TRBV12-4 with TRBJ1-5; D unclear. The CDR3 contains 17 residues. Deletions cut 5 bases from V and 0 bases from J, with 17 bases between. The CDR3: CASSPPFLGYSNQPQHF. The CDR3 DNA sequence: TGTGCCAGCAGTCCCCCCTTTCTCGGTTATAGCAATCAGCCCCAGCATTTT.

This clonotype was seen a handful of times. V and J are TRBV28 and TRBJ2-5; D is undetermined. The J call is in doubt because the DNA end fits TRBJ2-7 better. Germline V gene data show CDR1 as MDHEN and CDR2 as SYDVKM. This CDR3 spans 13 amino acids. The CDR3 loop is CASSPGGWYEQYF. CDR3 sequence (DNA): TGTGCCAGCAGTCCCGGCGGATGGTACGAGCAGTACTTC.

This clonotype was counted a few times. V and J are TRBV7-3 and TRBJ2-3; D perhaps matches TRBD1 (6 bases). The length of the CDR3 is 15 residues. Germline CDR1 and CDR2: SGHTA and FQGTGA. V shed 5 bases and J shed 2 bases, with 14 bases lying between them. DNA for the CDR3: TGTGCCAGCAGCCAAAACAGGGCTTACACAGATACGCAGTATTTT. It is translated as CASSQNRAYTDTQYF.

V and J are TRBV7-9 and TRBJ1-1; no clear D. Trimming took off 5 bases at V and 3 bases at J, with 7 bases between the two ends. The germline gives CDR1 SEHNR, CDR2 FQNEAQ (reference sequence). This CDR3 spans 12 amino acids. The CDR3 region is CASSRDHTEAFF. CDR3 in DNA: TGTGCCAGCAGCCGTGATCACACTGAAGCTTTCTTT.

This clonotype has just a few counts. CDR3 bases: TGCAGCGTTGAATTCCGGGAGGGGTATCTGAATGAGCAGTTCTTC. Amino acids: CSVEFREGYLNEQFF. The chain has TRBV29-1 and TRBJ2-1, with 8 bases that match TRBD2. The CDR3 extends over 15 amino acids. With V trimmed by 2 bases and J by 7 bases, 10 bases remained unmatched. CDR1 SQVTM and CDR2 ANQGSEA come from the germline V gene.

In its sample, this clonotype was seen a few times. V usage is TRBV24-1 and J usage is TRBJ2-1; 9 nucleotides match TRBD2. Trimming at V came to 4 bases and at J to 8 bases, leaving 14 bases not matched to a gene. CDR3 size: 17 residues. The germline V gene has CDR1 KGHDR and CDR2 SFDVKD. The CDR3 here is CATSEDSGGAGFDEQFF. As DNA, the CDR3 is TGTGCCACCAGTGAAGATAGCGGGGGAGCAGGGTTCGATGAGCAGTTCTTC.

The chain links TRBV7-9 to TRBJ1-1, with TRBD1 as a possible D gene (5 bases). The CDR3 has 16 amino acids. CDR1 is SEHNR and CDR2 is FQNEAQ in the germline V gene (reference sequence). V lost 1 base and J 1 base, leaving 13 bases between the germline ends. DNA of the CDR3: TGTGCCAGCAGCTTAGGCAGCAGGGCACCGAACACTGAAGCTTTCTTT. Translated, it gives CASSLGSRAPNTEAFF.

The CDR3 nucleotides are TGTGCCAGCACCGGGACAGGGGCAAGCTCCTACGAGCAGTACTTC. Translating gives CASTGTGASSYEQYF. The gene calls are TRBV6-2 or TRBV6-3 and TRBJ2-7; 10 bases map to TRBD1. The trim removed 7 bases at V and 0 bases at J, leaving 6 bases unmatched. The CDR3 totals 15 residues. Germline assignment: CDR1 MNHEY and CDR2 SVGEGT.

There are a few counts of this clonotype. The gene calls are TRBV5-1 and TRBJ2-6; 7 bases fit TRBD2. The V gene's germline CDR1 is SGHRS and CDR2 YFSETQ. Unmatched junction bases numbered 5, after V lost 2 bases and J lost 0 bases. The CDR3 runs to 17 residues. The CDR3 sequence is CASSFLADHSGANVLTF. The CDR3 region has the DNA TGCGCCAGCAGCTTTCTAGCGGATCACTCTGGGGCCAACGTCCTGACTTTC.

The genes are TRBV5-1 and TRBJ2-5; 15 bases line up with TRBD2. The V gene's germline CDR1 is SGHRS and CDR2 YFSETQ. Trimming at V came to 3 bases and at J to 5 bases, leaving 14 bases not matched to a gene. This CDR3 contains 19 residues. Here the CDR3 DNA reads TGCGCCAGCAGCTCTGGACTAGCGGGGGGGAATTCCGGAGGTGAGACCCAGTACTTC. Translated: CASSSGLAGGNSGGETQYF. Supplemented by reference TRBV5-1 and TRBJ2-5, the full variable domain reads KAGVTQTPRYLIKTRGQQVTLSCSPISGHRSVSWYQQTPGQGLQFLFEYFSETQRNKGNFPGRFSGRQFSNSRSEMNVSTLELGDSALYLCASSSGLAGGNSGGETQYFGPGTRLLVL.

This clonotype was seen only a few times. The CDR3 loop is CASSLKAEQPQHF. In DNA, the CDR3 is TGTGCCAGCAGCTTAAAGGCGGAGCAGCCCCAGCATTTT. This chain uses TRBV7-9 with TRBJ1-5, with D hard to call. CDR1 is SEHNR, CDR2 FQNEAQ, per germline (reference sequence). V was shortened by 2 bases and J by 7 bases, with 9 bases between the two germline ends. This CDR3 region has 13 residues.

This clonotype was seen a handful of times. V usage is TRBV5-1 and J usage is TRBJ1-2; a weak D match, TRBD1 (5 bases). Trimming removed 0 bases at V and 0 bases at J, with 9 bases between. The CDR3 runs to 15 residues. CDR1 SGHRS and CDR2 YFSETQ come from the germline V gene. Here the CDR3 reads CASSLAGSTNYGYTF. DNA for the CDR3: TGCGCCAGCAGCTTGGCAGGGTCTACTAACTATGGCTACACCTTC.

This clonotype was counted a few times. The chain joins TRBV20-1 to TRBJ2-4; no clear D. V lost 3 bases and J 0 bases, leaving 18 bases between the germline ends. There are 17 residues in the CDR3. The germline gives CDR1 DFQATT, CDR2 SNEGSKA (reference sequence). The CDR3 nucleotides read TGCAGTGCTAGCGGTGGGCTACACTCTCTAGCCAAAAACATTCAGTACTTC. This encodes CSASGGLHSLAKNIQYF.

This clonotype has a handful of counts. The rearrangement uses TRBV14 and TRBJ2-6, with D unresolved. V dropped 3 bases and J dropped 0 bases, with 9 bases sitting between them. The CDR3 is made up of 16 amino acids. Germline V gives CDR1 SGHDN, CDR2 FVKESK. The CDR3 reads CASSQPLDSGANVLTF. The CDR3 nucleotides read TGTGCCAGCAGCCAGCCCCTCGACTCTGGGGCCAACGTCCTGACTTTC.

The chain has TRBV5-5 and TRBJ2-4; 8 nucleotides agree with TRBD2. CDR1 and CDR2 (germline): SGHKS, YYEKEE (reference sequence). The CDR3 sequence is 14 residues long. Trimming took 2 bases from V and 6 from J; bases not matched to a gene: 4. The CDR3 DNA reads TGTGCCAGCAGCTTACTAGCGGACCTAAACATTCAGTACTTC. Protein sequence: CASSLLADLNIQYF.

This clonotype was seen only a few times. One junction end disagrees with the germline gene, perhaps due to a read error. The rearrangement uses TRBV5-1 and TRBJ2-5, with TRBD2 matching 10 bases. The CDR3 spans 13 residues. CDR1 and CDR2 from the germline V gene are SGHRS and YFSETQ. As DNA, the CDR3 is TGCGCCAGCGGCTTAGCGGGGGGAGAGACCCAGTACTTC. This encodes CASGLAGGETQYF.

In this sample, this clonotype turned up a few times. V and J are TRBV21-1 and TRBJ2-1; TRBD1 is taken as the D call from the table, unchecked against the DNA. TRBV21-1 is recorded as a pseudogene. The CDR3 covers 14 residues. The CDR3 reads CASSPGSPYNEQFF. CDR3 DNA: TGTGCCAGCAGCCCGGGATCCCCATACAATGAGCAGTTCTTC.

This clonotype turned up a few times. The chain couples TRBV7-9 to TRBJ2-1, with TRBD2 matching over 10 bases. The CDR3 is made up of 16 amino acids. The germline V gene encodes CDR1 SEHNR and CDR2 FQNEAQ (reference sequence). Unmatched junction bases numbered 8, after V lost 5 bases and J lost 4 bases. The CDR3 coding sequence is TGTGCCAGCAGCAAGGGGACTAGCGCCATTTACAATGAGCAGTTCTTC. Residues: CASSKGTSAIYNEQFF.

The table lists this clonotype with many counts. V usage is TRBV4-3 and J usage is TRBJ1-5; the match to TRBD1 covers 8 bases. Trimming removed 0 bases from V and 4 bases from J; junction bases left unmatched: 2. Germline assignment: CDR1 LGHNA and CDR2 YSLEER. The CDR3 runs to 15 residues. CDR3 nucleotide sequence: TGCGCCAGCAGCCAAGATGGGACAGGTAATCAGCCCCAGCATTTT. Translating it yields CASSQDGTGNQPQHF.

The genes are TRBV6-6 and TRBJ1-4, with D uncertain. The CDR3 totals 12 residues. From germline, CDR1 is MNHNY and CDR2 SVGAGI (reference sequence). Trimming removed 8 bases at V and 8 bases at J, with 12 bases between. The DNA of the CDR3 is TGTGCCAGCGGGGAGGTGGTCGAAAAACTGTTTTTT. This encodes CASGEVVEKLFF.

This clonotype was seen more than once but under ten times. The chain links TRBV7-8 to TRBJ2-3, with 9 bases identical to TRBD1. Germline V lookup: CDR1 SGHVS, CDR2 FQNEAQ. This CDR3 is built from 18 residues. V shed 1 base, J shed 3 bases, and the junction held 11 bases outside the gene matches. The CDR3 region is CASSLDFGLGQGTDTQYF. CDR3 nucleotides: TGTGCCAGCAGCTTAGATTTTGGTCTCGGACAGGGGACAGATACGCAGTATTTT.

CDR3 nucleotide sequence: TGCAGTGCTAGAGGTCCGACTATAGATACGCAGTATTTT. Its protein is CSARGPTIDTQYF. The chain couples TRBV20-1 to TRBJ2-3; TRBD2 might be the D (5 bases). Germline values: CDR1 DFQATT, CDR2 SNEGSKA (reference sequence). CDR3 length: 13 amino acids. V lost 1 base and J lost 5, with 10 bases in between.

The chain links TRBV6-5 to TRBJ2-7; 9 nucleotides align to TRBD2. Germline assignment: CDR1 MNHEY and CDR2 SVGAGI. There are 15 residues in the CDR3. J was trimmed by 5 bases and V by 0 bases; bases with no gene match: 5. CDR3 bases: TGTGCCAGCAGTTACTCTAGCGGGAGTCTCAACGAGCAGTACTTC. Translation gives CASSYSSGSLNEQYF.